This T cell receptor beta chain came from a study of cytomegalovirus exposure and HLA in healthy donors. Primers for the PCR totalled 60 Vbeta and 13 Jbeta. Using immunoSEQ multiplex PCR, the repertoire was profiled, and TCRdb retains in-frame clones only, with some absent. The table lists about 130,000 clones, roughly 80% of them singletons. Germline CDR1 reads MNHNY; CDR2 reads SVGAGI (reference sequence). The CDR3 extends over 16 amino acids. V lost 2 bases, J lost 3 bases, and 7 bases stayed unmatched. The sequence came from a man younger than 40 in good health and CMV-seronegative. The rearrangement joins TRBV6-6 to TRBJ2-5, with 9 bases matching TRBD2. Sequencing was performed on PBMCs. This CDR3 is CASSYPGLAGKETQYF. CDR3 DNA: TGTGCCAGCAGTTACCCGGGACTAGCCGGGAAAGAGACCCAGTACTTC.